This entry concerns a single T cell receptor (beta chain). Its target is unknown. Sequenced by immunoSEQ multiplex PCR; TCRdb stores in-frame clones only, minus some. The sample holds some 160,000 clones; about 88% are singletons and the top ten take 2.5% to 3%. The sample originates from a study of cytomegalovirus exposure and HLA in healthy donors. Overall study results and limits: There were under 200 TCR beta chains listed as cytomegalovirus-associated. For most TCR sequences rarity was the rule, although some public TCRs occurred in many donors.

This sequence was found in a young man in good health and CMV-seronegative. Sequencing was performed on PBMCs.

The CDR3 sequence: CASSEFRQEVTGELFF. CDR3 bases: TGTGCCAGCAGTGAATTTCGGCAGGAGGTCACCGGGGAGCTGTTTTTT. This chain joins TRBV2 and TRBJ2-2; TRBD2 is a possible D gene (5 bases). The CDR3 is made up of 16 amino acids. The V gene lost 2 bases and the J gene lost 4 bases, with 14 bases spanning the gap. Germline V lookup: CDR1 SNHLY, CDR2 FYNNEI.